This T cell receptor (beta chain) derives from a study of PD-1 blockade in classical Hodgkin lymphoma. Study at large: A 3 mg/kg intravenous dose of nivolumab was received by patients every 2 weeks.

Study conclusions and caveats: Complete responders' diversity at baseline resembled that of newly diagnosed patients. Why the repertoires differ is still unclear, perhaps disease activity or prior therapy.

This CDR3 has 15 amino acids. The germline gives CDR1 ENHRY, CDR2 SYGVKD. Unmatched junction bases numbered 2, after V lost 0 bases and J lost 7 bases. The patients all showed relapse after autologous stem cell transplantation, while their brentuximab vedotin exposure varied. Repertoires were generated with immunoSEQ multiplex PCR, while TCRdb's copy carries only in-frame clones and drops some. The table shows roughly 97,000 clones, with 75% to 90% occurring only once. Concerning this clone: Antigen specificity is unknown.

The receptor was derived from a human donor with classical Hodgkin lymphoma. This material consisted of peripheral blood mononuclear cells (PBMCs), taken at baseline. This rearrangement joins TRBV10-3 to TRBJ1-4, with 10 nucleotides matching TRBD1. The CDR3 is CAISESGTGVEKLFF. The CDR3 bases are TGTGCCATCAGTGAGTCAGGGACAGGGGTTGAAAAACTGTTTTTT.